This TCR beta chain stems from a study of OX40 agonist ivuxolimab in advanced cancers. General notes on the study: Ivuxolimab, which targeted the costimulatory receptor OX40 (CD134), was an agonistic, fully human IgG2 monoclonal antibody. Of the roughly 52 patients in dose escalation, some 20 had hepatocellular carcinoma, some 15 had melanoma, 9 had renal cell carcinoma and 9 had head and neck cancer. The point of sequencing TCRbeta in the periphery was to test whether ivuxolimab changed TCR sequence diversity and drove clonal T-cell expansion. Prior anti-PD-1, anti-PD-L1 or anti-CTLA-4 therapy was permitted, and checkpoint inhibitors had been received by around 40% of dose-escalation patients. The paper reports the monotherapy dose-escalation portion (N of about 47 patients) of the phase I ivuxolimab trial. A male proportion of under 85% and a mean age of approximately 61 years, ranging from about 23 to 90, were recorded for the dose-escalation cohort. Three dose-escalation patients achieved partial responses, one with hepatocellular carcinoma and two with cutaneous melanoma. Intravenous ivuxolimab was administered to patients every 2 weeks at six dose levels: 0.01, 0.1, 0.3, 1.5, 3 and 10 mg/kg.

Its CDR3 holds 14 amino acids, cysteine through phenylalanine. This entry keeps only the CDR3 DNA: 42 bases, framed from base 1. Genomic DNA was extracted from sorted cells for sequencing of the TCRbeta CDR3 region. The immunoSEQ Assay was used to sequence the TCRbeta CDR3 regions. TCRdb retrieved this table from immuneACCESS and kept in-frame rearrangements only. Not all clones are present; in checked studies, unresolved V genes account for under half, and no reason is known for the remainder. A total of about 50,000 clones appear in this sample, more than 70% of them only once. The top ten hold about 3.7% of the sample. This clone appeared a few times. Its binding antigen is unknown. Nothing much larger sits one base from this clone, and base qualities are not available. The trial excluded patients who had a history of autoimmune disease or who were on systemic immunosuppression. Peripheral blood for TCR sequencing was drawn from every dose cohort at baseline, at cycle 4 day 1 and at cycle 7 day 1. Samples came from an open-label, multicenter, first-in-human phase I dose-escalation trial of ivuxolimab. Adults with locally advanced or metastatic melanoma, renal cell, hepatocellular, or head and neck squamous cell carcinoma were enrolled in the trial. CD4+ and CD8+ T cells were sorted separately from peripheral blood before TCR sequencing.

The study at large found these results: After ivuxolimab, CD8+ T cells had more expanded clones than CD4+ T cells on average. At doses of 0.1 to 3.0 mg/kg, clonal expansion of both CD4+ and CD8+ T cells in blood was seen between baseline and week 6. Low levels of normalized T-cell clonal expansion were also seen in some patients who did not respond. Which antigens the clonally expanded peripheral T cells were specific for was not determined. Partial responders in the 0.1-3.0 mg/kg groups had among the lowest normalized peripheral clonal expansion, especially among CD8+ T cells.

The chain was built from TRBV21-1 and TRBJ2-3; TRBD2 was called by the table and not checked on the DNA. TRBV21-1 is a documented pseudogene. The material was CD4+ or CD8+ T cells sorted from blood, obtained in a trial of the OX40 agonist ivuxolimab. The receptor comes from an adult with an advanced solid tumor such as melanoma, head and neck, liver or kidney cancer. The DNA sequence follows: TGTGCCAGCAGCAAAGAGGAGCGTACAGATACGCAGTATTTT. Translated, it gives CASSKEERTDTQYF.